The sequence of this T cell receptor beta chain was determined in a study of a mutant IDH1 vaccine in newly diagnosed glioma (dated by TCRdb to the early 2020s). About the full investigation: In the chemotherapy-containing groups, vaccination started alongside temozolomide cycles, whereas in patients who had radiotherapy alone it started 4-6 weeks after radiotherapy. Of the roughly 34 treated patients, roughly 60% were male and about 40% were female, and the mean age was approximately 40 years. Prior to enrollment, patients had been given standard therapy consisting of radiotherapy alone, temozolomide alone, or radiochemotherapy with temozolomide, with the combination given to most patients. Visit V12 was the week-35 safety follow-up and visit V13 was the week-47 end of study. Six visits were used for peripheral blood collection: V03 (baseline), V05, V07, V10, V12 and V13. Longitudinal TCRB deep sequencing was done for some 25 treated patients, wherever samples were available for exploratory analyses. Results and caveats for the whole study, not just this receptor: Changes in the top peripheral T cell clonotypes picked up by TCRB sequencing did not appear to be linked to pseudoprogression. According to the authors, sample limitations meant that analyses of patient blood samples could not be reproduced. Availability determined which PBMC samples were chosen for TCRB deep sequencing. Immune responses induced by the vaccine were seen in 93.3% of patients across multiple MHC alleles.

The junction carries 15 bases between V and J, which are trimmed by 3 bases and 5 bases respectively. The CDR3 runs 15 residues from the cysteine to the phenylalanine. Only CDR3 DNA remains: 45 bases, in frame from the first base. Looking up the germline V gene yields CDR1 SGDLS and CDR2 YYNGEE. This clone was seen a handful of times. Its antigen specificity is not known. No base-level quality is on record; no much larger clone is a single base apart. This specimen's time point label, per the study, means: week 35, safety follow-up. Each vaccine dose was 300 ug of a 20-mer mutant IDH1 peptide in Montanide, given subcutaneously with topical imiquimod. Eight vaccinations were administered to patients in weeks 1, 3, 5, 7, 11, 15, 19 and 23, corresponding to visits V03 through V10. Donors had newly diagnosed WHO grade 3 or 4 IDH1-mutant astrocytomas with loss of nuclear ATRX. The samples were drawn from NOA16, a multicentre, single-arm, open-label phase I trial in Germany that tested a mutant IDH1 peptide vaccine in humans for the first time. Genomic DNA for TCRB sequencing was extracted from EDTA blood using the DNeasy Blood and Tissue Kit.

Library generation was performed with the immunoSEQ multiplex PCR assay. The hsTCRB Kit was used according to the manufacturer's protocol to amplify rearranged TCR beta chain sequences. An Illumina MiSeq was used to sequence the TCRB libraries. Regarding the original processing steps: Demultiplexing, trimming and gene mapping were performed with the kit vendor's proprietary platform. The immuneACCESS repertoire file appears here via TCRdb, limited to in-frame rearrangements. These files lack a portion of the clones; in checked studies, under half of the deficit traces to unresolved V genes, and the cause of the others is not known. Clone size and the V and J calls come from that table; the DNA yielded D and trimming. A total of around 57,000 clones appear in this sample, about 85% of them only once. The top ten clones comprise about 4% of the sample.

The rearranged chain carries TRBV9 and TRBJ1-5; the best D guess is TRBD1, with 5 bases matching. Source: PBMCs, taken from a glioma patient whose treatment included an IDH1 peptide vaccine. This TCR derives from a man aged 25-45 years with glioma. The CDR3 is CASSGGPPDHQPQHF. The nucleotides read TGTGCCAGCAGCGGGGGACCGCCGGATCATCAGCCCCAGCATTTT.